This TCR beta chain emerged from a study of blood T cell repertoires in COVID-19. The wider study: The origin of the acute and convalescent COVID-19 samples was the United States, Italy and Spain. Nucleic acid was either cDNA or gDNA, and it came from T cells, B-cell-depleted T cells, or PBMCs.

V lost 1 base and J 3 bases, leaving 3 bases between the germline ends. The germline gives CDR1 SGHDN, CDR2 FVKESK. CDR3 length: 13 amino acids. As originally analysed: Estimates of nucleated cell counts were drawn from the amplification of reference gene primers. Produced via immunoSEQ multiplex PCR; TCRdb's table is partial and in-frame only. From that table come the V and J calls and clone size; the DNA was used to work out D and trimming. The table lists 72,000 or so clones, over 70% of them singletons. V and J are TRBV14 and TRBJ2-2; D unclear. Material: peripheral blood. This clonotype was sampled from a man in his 70s who had recovered from COVID-19. The CDR3 DNA follows: TGTGCCAGCAGCCAAGTAGACACCGGGGAGCTGTTTTTT. This sequence encodes CASSQVDTGELFF.